The present T cell receptor beta chain was sequenced within a study of cytomegalovirus exposure and HLA in healthy donors. Samples came from healthy bone marrow donors. To note about this clone: Its specificity is not known.

Per the germline V gene, CDR1 is LNHDA and CDR2 is SQIVND (reference sequence). The CDR3 consists of 15 residues. Germline trimming cut 7 bases from V and 0 bases from J; bases unmatched to any gene: 6. The study's findings and limits: Previous analysis showed most TCR beta V segments were productive about 90% or about 30% of the time.

Amplification used 60 Vbeta primers and 13 Jbeta primers. Clones were sequenced by immunoSEQ multiplex PCR, and TCRdb holds only the in-frame ones, with some missing. The data contain about 140,000 clones, more than 65% of them seen just once; the ten biggest clones take up under 2%. The chain uses TRBV19 and TRBJ2-3; 8 positions match TRBD2. Material: PBMCs. This sequence originates from a woman in her thirties in good health and CMV-seronegative. CDR3 loop: CASNRGGTSTDTQYF. DNA for the CDR3: TGTGCCAGTAATCGCGGGGGGACTAGCACAGATACGCAGTATTTT.